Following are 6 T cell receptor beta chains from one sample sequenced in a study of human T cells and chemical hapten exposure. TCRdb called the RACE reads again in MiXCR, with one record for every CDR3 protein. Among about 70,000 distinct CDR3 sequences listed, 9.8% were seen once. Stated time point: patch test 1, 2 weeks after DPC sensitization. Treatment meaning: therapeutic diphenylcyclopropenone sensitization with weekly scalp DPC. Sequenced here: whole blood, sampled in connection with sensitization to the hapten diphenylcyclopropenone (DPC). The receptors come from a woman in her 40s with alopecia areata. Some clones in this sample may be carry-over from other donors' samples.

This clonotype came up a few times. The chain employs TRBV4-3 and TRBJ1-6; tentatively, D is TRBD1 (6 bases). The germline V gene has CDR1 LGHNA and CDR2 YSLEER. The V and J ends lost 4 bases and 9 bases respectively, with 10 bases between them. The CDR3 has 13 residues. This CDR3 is CASSRRGSSPLHF. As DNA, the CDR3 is TGCGCCAGCAGCCGAAGGGGGAGTTCACCCCTCCACTTT.

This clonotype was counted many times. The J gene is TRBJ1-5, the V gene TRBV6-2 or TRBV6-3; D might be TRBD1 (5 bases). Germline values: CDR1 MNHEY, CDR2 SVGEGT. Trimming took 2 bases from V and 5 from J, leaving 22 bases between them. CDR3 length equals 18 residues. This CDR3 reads CASSYDLDGALRYQPQHF. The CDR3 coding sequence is TGTGCCAGCAGTTACGATCTTGATGGGGCATTGCGATATCAGCCCCAGCATTTT.

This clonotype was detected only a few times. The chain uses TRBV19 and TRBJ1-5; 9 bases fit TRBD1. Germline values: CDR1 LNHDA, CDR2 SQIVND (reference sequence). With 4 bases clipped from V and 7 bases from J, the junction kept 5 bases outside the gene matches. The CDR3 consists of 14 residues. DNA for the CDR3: TGTGCCAGTAGTACCTGGGACAGGGTACAGCCCCAGCATTTT. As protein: CASSTWDRVQPQHF.

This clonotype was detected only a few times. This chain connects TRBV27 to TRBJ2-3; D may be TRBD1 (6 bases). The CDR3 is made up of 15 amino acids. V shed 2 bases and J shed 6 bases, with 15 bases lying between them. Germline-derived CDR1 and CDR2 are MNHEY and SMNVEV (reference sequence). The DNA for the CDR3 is TGTGCCAGCAGTTTAATGGGGGCGTCTTATGATACGCAGTATTTT. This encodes CASSLMGASYDTQYF.

The CDR3 reads CASSYAPGSSGNTIYF. The DNA of the CDR3 is TGTGCCAGCAGTTACGCGCCAGGGAGCTCTGGAAACACCATATATTTT. The chain is built from TRBV6-5 and TRBJ1-3; D perhaps matches TRBD1 (5 bases). CDR1 is MNHEY, CDR2 SVGAGI, per germline. There are 16 residues in the CDR3. V was pared by 2 bases and J by 0 bases, with 11 bases between.

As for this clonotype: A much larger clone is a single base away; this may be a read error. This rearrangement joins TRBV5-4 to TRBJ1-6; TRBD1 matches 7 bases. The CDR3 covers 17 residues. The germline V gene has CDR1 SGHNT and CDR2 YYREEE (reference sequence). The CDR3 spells CVSSWGGQSSYNSPLHF. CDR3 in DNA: TGTGTCAGCAGCTGGGGGGGACAGAGCTCCTATAATTCACCCCTCCACTTT.